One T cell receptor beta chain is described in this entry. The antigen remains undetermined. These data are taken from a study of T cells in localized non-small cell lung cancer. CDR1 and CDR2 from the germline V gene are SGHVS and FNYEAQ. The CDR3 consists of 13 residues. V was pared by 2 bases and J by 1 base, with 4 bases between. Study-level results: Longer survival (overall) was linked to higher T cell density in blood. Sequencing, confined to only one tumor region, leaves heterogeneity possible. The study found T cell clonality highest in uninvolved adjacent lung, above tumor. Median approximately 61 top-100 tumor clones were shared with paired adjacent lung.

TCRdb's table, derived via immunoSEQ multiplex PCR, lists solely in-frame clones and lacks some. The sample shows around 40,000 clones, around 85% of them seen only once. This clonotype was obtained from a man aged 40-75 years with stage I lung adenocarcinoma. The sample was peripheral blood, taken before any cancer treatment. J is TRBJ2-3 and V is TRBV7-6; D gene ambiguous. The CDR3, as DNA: TGTGCCAGCAGCTTAACGGGCACAGATACGCAGTATTTT. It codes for CASSLTGTDTQYF.